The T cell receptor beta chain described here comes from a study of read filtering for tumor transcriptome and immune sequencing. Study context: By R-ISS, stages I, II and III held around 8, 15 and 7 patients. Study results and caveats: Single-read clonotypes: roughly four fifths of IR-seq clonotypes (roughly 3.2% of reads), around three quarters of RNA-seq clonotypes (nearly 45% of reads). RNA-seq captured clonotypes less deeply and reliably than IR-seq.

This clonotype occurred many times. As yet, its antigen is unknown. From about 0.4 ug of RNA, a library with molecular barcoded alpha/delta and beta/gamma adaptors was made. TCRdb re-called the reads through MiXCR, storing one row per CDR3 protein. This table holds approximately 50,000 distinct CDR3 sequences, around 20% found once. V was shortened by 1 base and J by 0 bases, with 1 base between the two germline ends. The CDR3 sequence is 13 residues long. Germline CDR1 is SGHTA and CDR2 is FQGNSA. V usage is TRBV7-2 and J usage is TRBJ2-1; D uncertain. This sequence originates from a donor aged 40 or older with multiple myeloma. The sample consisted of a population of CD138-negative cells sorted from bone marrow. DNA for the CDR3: TGTGCCAGCAGCTTAGTCTCCTACAATGAGCAGTTCTTC. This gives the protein CASSLVSYNEQFF.